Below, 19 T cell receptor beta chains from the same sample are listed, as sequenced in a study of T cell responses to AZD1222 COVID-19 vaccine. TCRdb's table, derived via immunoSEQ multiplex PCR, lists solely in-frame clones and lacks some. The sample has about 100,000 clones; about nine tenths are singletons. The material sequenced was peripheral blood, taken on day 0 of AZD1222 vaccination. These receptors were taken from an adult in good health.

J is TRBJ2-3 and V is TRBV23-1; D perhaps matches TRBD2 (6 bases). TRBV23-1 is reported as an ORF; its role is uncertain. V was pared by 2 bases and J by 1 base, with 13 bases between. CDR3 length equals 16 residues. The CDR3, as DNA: TGCGCCAGCAGTCAAGAGGAGGGGCCCTGCACAGATACGCAGTATTTT. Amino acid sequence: CASSQEEGPCTDTQYF.

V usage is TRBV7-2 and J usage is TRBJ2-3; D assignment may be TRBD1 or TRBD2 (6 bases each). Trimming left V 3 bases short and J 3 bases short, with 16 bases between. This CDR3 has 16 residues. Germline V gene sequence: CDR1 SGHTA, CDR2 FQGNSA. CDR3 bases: TGTGCCAGCAGCTTGATTAGGGGGAGGACGACAGATACGCAGTATTTT. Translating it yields CASSLIRGRTTDTQYF.

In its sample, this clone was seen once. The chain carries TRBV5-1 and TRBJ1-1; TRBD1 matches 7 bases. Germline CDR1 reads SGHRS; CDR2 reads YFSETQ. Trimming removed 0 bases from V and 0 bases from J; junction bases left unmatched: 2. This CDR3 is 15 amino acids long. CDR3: CASSLEQGLNTEAFF. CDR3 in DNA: TGCGCCAGCAGCTTGGAACAGGGGCTGAACACTGAAGCTTTCTTT.

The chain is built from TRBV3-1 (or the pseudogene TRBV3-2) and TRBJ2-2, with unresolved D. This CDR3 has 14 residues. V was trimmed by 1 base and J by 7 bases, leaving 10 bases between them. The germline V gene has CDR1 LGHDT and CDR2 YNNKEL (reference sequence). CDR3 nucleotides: TGTGCCAGCAGCCAAGTAAGGGCGAGCGGGGAGCTGTTTTTT. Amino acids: CASSQVRASGELFF.

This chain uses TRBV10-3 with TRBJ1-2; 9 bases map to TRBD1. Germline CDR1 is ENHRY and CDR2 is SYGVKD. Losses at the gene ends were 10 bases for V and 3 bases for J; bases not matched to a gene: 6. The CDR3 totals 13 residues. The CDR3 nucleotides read TGTGCCAGTTCGAGACAGGGGGACTATGGCTACACCTTC. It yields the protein CASSRQGDYGYTF.

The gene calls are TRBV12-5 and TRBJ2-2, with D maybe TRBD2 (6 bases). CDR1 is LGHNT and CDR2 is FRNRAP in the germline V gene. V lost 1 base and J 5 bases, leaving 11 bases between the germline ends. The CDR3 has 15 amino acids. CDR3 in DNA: TGTGCTAGTGGTTTGGGGGGAGGCGTTACCGGGGAGCTGTTTTTT. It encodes CASGLGGGVTGELFF.

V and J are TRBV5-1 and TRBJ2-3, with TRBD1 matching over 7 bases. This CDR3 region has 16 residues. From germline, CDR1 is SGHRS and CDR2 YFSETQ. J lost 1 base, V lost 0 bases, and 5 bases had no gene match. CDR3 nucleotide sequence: TGCGCCAGCAGCTTGGGCACAGGGGTGGGCACAGATACGCAGTATTTT. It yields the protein CASSLGTGVGTDTQYF.

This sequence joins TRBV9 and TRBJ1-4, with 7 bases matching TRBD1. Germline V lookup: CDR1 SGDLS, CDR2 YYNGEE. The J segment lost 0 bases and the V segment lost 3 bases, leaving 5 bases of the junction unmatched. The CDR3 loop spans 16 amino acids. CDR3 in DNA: TGTGCCAGCAGCGAGGGACAGTTTGCAACTAATGAAAAACTGTTTTTT. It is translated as CASSEGQFATNEKLFF. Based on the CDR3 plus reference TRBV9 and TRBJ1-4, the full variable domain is DSGVTQTPKHLITATGQRVTLRCSPRSGDLSVYWYQQSLDQGLQFLIQYYNGEERAKGNILERFSAQQFPDLHSELNLSSLELGDSALYFCASSEGQFATNEKLFFGSGTQLSVL.

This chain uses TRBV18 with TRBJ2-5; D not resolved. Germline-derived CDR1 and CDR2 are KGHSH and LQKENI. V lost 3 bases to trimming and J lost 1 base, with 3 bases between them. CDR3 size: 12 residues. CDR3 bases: TGTGCCAGCTCACCCGCCCAAGAGACCCAGTACTTC. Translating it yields CASSPAQETQYF.

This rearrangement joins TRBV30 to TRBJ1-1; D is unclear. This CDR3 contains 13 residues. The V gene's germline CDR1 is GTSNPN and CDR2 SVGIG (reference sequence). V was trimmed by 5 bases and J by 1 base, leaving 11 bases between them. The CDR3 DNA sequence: TGTGCCTGGTACGGACGGAAGAACACTGAAGCTTTCTTT. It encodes CAWYGRKNTEAFF.

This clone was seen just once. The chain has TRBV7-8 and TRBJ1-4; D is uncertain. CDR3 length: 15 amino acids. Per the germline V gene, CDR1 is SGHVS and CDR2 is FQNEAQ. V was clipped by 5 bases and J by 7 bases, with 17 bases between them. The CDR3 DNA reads TGTGCCAGCAGCATCCTGCCGGGTAGCTTTGAAAAACTGTTTTTT. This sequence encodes CASSILPGSFEKLFF.

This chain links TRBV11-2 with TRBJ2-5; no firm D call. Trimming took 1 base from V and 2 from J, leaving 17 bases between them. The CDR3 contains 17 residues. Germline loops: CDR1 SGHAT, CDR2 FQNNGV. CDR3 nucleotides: TGTGCCAGCAGCTTAGGAAGCACGTCTTACCCACAAGAGACCCAGTACTTC. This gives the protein CASSLGSTSYPQETQYF.

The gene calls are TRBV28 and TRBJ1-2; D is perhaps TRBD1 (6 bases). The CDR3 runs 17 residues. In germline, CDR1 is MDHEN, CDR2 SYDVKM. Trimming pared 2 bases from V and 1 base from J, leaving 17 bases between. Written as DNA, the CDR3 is TGTGCCAGCAGTTTAGGGACACCCTCGGGGGTTAACTATGGCTACACCTTC. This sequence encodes CASSLGTPSGVNYGYTF.

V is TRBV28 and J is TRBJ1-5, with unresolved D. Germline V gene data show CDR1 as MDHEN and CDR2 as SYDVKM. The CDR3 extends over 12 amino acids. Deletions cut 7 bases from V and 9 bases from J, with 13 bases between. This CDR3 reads CASKSSKGPQHF. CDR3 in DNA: TGTGCCAGCAAGAGCAGCAAGGGGCCCCAGCATTTT.

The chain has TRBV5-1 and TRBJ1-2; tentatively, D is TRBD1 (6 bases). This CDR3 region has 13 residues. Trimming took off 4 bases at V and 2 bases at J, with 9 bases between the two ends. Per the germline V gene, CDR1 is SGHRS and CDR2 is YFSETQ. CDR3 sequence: CASSPTGNYGYTF. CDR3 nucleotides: TGCGCCAGCAGCCCCACAGGGAACTATGGCTACACCTTC.

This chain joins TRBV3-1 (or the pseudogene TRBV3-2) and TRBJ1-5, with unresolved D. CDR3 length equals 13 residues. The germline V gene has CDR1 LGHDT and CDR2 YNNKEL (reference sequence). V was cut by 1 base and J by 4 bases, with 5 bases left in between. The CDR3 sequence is CASSQGGNQPQHF. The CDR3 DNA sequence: TGTGCCAGCAGCCAAGGGGGAAATCAGCCCCAGCATTTT.

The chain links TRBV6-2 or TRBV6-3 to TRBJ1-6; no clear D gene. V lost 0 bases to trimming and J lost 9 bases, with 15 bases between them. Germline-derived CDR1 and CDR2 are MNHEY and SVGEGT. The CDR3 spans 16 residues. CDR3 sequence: CASSYSNIGGLSPLHF. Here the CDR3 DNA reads TGTGCCAGCAGTTACTCGAATATCGGAGGTCTTTCACCCCTCCACTTT.

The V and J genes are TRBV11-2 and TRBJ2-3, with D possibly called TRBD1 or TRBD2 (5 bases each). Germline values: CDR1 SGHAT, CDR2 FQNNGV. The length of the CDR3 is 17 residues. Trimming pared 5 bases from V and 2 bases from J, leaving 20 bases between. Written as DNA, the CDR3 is TGTGCCAGCAGCCCGGGGACCCTCGGGACCTTCACAGATACGCAGTATTTT. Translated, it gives CASSPGTLGTFTDTQYF. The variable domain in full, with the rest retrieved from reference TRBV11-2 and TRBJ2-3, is EAGVAQSPRYKIIEKRQSVAFWCNPISGHATLYWYQQILGQGPKLLIQFQNNGVVDDSQLPKDRFSAERLKGVDSTLKIQPAKLEDSAVYLCASSPGTLGTFTDTQYFGPGTRLTVL.

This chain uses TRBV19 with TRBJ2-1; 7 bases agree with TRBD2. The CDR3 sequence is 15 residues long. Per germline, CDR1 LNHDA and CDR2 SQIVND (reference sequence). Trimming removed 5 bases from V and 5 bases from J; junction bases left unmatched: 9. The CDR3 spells CASSAWQTSHNEQFF. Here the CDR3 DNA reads TGTGCCAGTAGTGCCTGGCAGACTAGCCACAATGAGCAGTTCTTC.